One and the same sample provided the 23 T cell receptor beta chains below, sequenced in a study of CD8 T cells in Susac syndrome. RNA was extracted with the RNeasy kit, and a quantity of roughly 0.5 to 1 ug was reverse transcribed using random hexamers. TCRdb re-derived calls from the immunoSEQ multiplex PCR reads in MiXCR, one entry per CDR3 protein. The sample includes more than 70,000 distinct CDR3 sequences, roughly nine tenths of them seen just once. The sample comprised CD8+ T cells from PBMCs. Source of these receptors: a human donor with multiple sclerosis.

This sequence joins TRBV25-1 and TRBJ2-1; D remains ambiguous. V was pared by 3 bases and J by 4 bases, with 1 base between. This CDR3 contains 11 residues. Germline lookup yields CDR1 MGHDK and CDR2 SYGVNS. The CDR3 loop is CASSEYNEQFF. DNA for the CDR3: TGTGCCAGCAGTGAGTACAATGAGCAGTTCTTC.

In its sample, this clonotype was seen a few times. The chain employs TRBV6-1 and TRBJ2-3; D remains unclear. Germline V lookup: CDR1 MNHNS, CDR2 SASEGT. V was pared by 5 bases and J by 1 base, with 10 bases between. The CDR3 covers 14 residues. For the CDR3, the DNA is TGTGCCAGCAGTATGGCCTGGGGCACAGATACGCAGTATTTT. It yields the protein CASSMAWGTDTQYF.

The chain joins TRBV6-6 to TRBJ1-2; possible D gene TRBD1, 6 bases. Germline V gene lookup returns CDR1 MNHNY and CDR2 SVGAGI (reference sequence). The CDR3 totals 15 residues. Trimming left V 6 bases short and J 1 base short, with 15 bases between. Here the CDR3 DNA reads TGTGCCAGCAGCAATTATACAGGGTATAACTATGGCTACACCTTC. Protein product: CASSNYTGYNYGYTF.

The V call is TRBV5-6, the J call TRBJ1-1, with a possible D match to TRBD1 (5 bases). Germline CDR1 is SGHDT and CDR2 is YYEEEE. Trimming took off 4 bases at V and 10 bases at J, with 14 bases between the two ends. The length of the CDR3 is 12 residues. CDR3 protein: CASSQRDRSAFF. The CDR3 region has the DNA TGTGCCAGCAGCCAAAGAGACAGATCAGCTTTCTTT.

The chain couples TRBV29-1 to TRBJ2-1; TRBD2 aligns across 11 bases. The germline CDR1 and CDR2 sequences are SQVTM and ANQGSEA. V lost 3 bases to trimming and J lost 4 bases; unmatched junction nucleotides: 8. This CDR3 has 16 amino acids. CDR3 sequence reads: CSVEGVAGGFYNEQFF. The CDR3 nucleotides read TGCAGCGTTGAGGGGGTAGCGGGGGGGTTTTACAATGAGCAGTTCTTC.

The V call is TRBV2, the J call TRBJ2-7; 7 bases align to TRBD1. J gave up 5 bases and V 3 bases, and 13 bases lay outside the gene matches. Per germline, CDR1 SNHLY and CDR2 FYNNEI. The CDR3 totals 16 residues. The CDR3: CASSDIARGRGDEQYF. CDR3 bases: TGTGCCAGCAGTGATATAGCCAGGGGGAGAGGTGACGAGCAGTACTTC.

The V and J genes are TRBV11-2 and TRBJ2-7, with D possibly matching TRBD2 (5 bases). V was trimmed by 1 base and J by 5 bases, leaving 12 bases between them. The CDR3 extends over 14 amino acids. Looked up from germline, CDR1 is SGHAT and CDR2 is FQNNGV. CDR3 bases: TGTGCCAGCAGCTTAGGAGGGAGTGGGAACGAGCAGTACTTC. This translates into CASSLGGSGNEQYF. The variable domain in full, with the rest retrieved from reference TRBV11-2 and TRBJ2-7, is EAGVAQSPRYKIIEKRQSVAFWCNPISGHATLYWYQQILGQGPKLLIQFQNNGVVDDSQLPKDRFSAERLKGVDSTLKIQPAKLEDSAVYLCASSLGGSGNEQYFGPGTRLTVT.

The chain is built from TRBV19 and TRBJ1-1; D uncertain. Per germline, CDR1 LNHDA and CDR2 SQIVND (reference sequence). V dropped 5 bases and J dropped 0 bases, with 10 bases sitting between them. This CDR3 spans 14 amino acids. This CDR3 is CASSLDWMNTEAFF. The CDR3, as DNA: TGTGCCAGTAGTCTGGACTGGATGAACACTGAAGCTTTCTTT.

This chain joins TRBV7-7 and TRBJ2-5; 9 bases fit TRBD2. The germline V gene has CDR1 SSHAT and CDR2 FNYEAQ (reference sequence). The CDR3 extends over 17 amino acids. V gave up 2 bases and J gave up 2 bases; unmatched junction bases: 9. This chain's CDR3 is CASSLTPDLAGQETQYF. The CDR3 bases are TGTGCCAGCAGCTTAACTCCTGATCTAGCGGGGCAAGAGACCCAGTACTTC. The complete variable domain, with remaining parts taken from reference TRBV7-7 and TRBJ2-5, reads GAGVSQSPRYKVTKRGQDVTLRCDPISSHATLYWYQQALGQGPEFLTYFNYEAQPDKSGLPSDRFSAERPEGSISTLTIQRTEQRDSAMYRCASSLTPDLAGQETQYFGPGTRLLVL.

V gene TRBV12-5 combines with J gene TRBJ1-4, with 7 bases lining up with TRBD1. Germline assignment: CDR1 LGHNT and CDR2 FRNRAP. The CDR3 is made up of 16 amino acids. J lost 2 bases, V lost 8 bases, and 11 bases had no gene match. This CDR3 reads CASQGDRSMTNEKLFF. CDR3 in DNA: TGTGCTAGTCAGGGGGACAGATCGATGACTAATGAAAAACTGTTTTTT.

The J gene is TRBJ2-1, the V gene TRBV6-5, with TRBD2 matching over 10 bases. Trimming took 2 bases from V and 0 from J; bases not matched to a gene: 4. CDR1 MNHEY and CDR2 SVGAGI come from the germline V gene. The CDR3 length is 17 residues. CDR3 loop: CASSYPSGGASYNEQFF. In DNA, the CDR3 is TGTGCCAGCAGTTACCCCAGCGGGGGGGCCTCCTACAATGAGCAGTTCTTC.

This chain joins TRBV7-9 and TRBJ1-1, with D hard to call. The CDR3 has 15 amino acids. Germline V gene sequence: CDR1 SEHNR, CDR2 FQNEAQ (reference sequence). V dropped 5 bases and J dropped 0 bases, with 13 bases sitting between them. The CDR3 coding sequence is TGTGCCAGCAGCCCCAGTCAGAACATGAACACTGAAGCTTTCTTT. Protein: CASSPSQNMNTEAFF. Full variable domain (rest looked up from reference TRBV7-9 and TRBJ1-1): DTGVSQNPRHKITKRGQNVTFRCDPISEHNRLYWYRQTLGQGPEFLTYFQNEAQLEKSRLLSDRFSAERPKGSFSTLEIQRTEQGDSAMYLCASSPSQNMNTEAFFGQGTRLTVV.

The V gene is TRBV7-9, the J gene TRBJ2-1, with D hard to call. Germline V gene lookup returns CDR1 SEHNR and CDR2 FQNEAQ (reference sequence). Trimming shortened V by 2 bases and J by 7 bases, and 9 bases separated the two germline ends. The CDR3 runs to 13 residues. This CDR3 reads CASSLSLGNEQFF. The CDR3 nucleotides are TGTGCCAGCAGCTTAAGTCTTGGGAATGAGCAGTTCTTC.

This chain joins TRBV6-2 or TRBV6-3 and TRBJ2-1, with 10 positions matching TRBD1. This CDR3 has 14 amino acids. Germline CDR1 reads MNHEY; CDR2 reads SVGEGT. The V gene end was trimmed by 1 base and the J gene end by 7 bases; junction bases not matched to a gene: 1. The CDR3 loop is CASSYWTGGNEQFF. The CDR3, as DNA: TGTGCCAGCAGTTACTGGACAGGGGGGAATGAGCAGTTCTTC.

The rearrangement links TRBV7-8 to TRBJ2-7, with no clear D. This CDR3 region has 14 residues. V was pared by 1 base and J by 3 bases, with 10 bases between. Germline lookup yields CDR1 SGHVS and CDR2 FQNEAQ. The CDR3: CASSLGRFNYEQYF. CDR3 DNA: TGTGCCAGCAGCTTAGGGAGATTCAACTACGAGCAGTACTTC.

V usage is TRBV6-5 and J usage is TRBJ2-7, with a tentative D call TRBD1 (6 bases). V was pared by 0 bases and J by 4 bases, with 10 bases between. The CDR3 covers 14 residues. The germline CDR1 and CDR2 sequences are MNHEY and SVGAGI. The CDR3 DNA sequence: TGTGCCAGCAGTTACTCAGGACAGACATACGAGCAGTACTTC. Its translation is CASSYSGQTYEQYF.

This chain joins TRBV7-6 and TRBJ2-7, with 7 bases fitting TRBD2. This CDR3 comprises 16 residues. The germline V gene encodes CDR1 SGHVS and CDR2 FNYEAQ. V was pared by 0 bases and J by 1 base, with 6 bases of the junction left unmatched. The CDR3 coding sequence is TGTGCCAGCAGCTTAGCAGCGGGGCGTCTTTCCTACGAGCAGTACTTC. This gives the protein CASSLAAGRLSYEQYF.

CDR3 region: CASSQVEVYGETQYF. The CDR3 DNA follows: TGCGCCAGCAGCCAGGTGGAGGTGTATGGCGAGACCCAGTACTTC. The rearrangement joins TRBV4-1 to TRBJ2-5; D is perhaps TRBD2 (5 bases). Trimming pared 3 bases from V and 5 bases from J, leaving 16 bases between. Germline CDR1 is MGHRA and CDR2 is YSYEKL. This CDR3 has 15 amino acids.

The chain's CDR3 is CASTPGGEGYGYTF. CDR3 sequence (DNA): TGTGCCAGCACCCCGGGCGGGGAGGGCTATGGCTACACCTTC. The chain joins TRBV5-6 to TRBJ1-2; unclear D gene. V lost 6 bases to trimming and J lost 4 bases, with 16 bases between them. This CDR3 contains 14 residues. CDR1 is SGHDT, CDR2 YYEEEE, per germline.

This clonotype was counted only a few times. This CDR3 reads CASSPYTSSYNEQFF. CDR3 DNA: TGTGCCAGCAGCCCGTATACGAGCTCCTACAATGAGCAGTTCTTC. This chain links TRBV7-3 with TRBJ2-1; no definite D call. The CDR3 covers 15 residues. Germline assignment: CDR1 SGHTA and CDR2 FQGTGA. The V end was cut by 5 bases, the J end by 0 bases, with 11 bases between.

V and J are TRBV14 and TRBJ2-5; TRBD1 might be the D (6 bases). This CDR3 is built from 16 residues. With 0 bases removed from V and 4 bases from J, the gap between germline ends came to 15 bases. Per germline, CDR1 SGHDN and CDR2 FVKESK. CDR3 region: CASSQEFRDTPETQYF. DNA for the CDR3: TGTGCCAGCAGCCAAGAATTCCGGGACACCCCAGAGACCCAGTACTTC.

This chain connects TRBV6-5 to TRBJ1-4; no firm D call. V was cut by 6 bases and J by 6 bases, with 5 bases left in between. CDR3 length equals 11 residues. Per the germline V gene, CDR1 is MNHEY and CDR2 is SVGAGI. The chain's CDR3 is CASSNDEKLFF. The CDR3 region has the DNA TGTGCCAGCAGCAATGATGAAAAACTGTTTTTT.

The chain joins TRBV27 to TRBJ1-1, with no clear D. V was pared by 7 bases and J by 0 bases, with 15 bases between. CDR1 is MNHEY and CDR2 is SMNVEV in the germline V gene (reference sequence). The length of the CDR3 is 15 residues. CDR3: CASTPGGRLNTEAFF. The CDR3 bases are TGTGCCAGCACCCCCGGTGGCCGATTGAACACTGAAGCTTTCTTT.